This T cell receptor beta chain was observed in a study of blood T cell repertoires in COVID-19 (dated by TCRdb to the early 2020s). For the wider study: Samples covering the acute and convalescent phases of COVID-19 were provided by collaborators in the United States, Italy and Spain. The material from the prospective study consisted of cDNA or gDNA derived from T cells, B-cell-depleted T cells, or PBMCs. Where HLA class I and class II types were available, the types were taken from metadata supplied by the sample provider, not from assay-based typing. Samples came from the ongoing ImmuneRACE study (first 160 participants) plus 1,254 subjects from 6 global collaborators. Deeply sampled blood TCRbeta repertoires from subjects exposed to, actively infected with, or recovered from COVID-19 were included in the dataset. A freely available public database, intended as a resource for researchers studying the immune response to SARS-CoV-2, is where the repertoires were released. Sample metadata almost always included a de-identified subject ID, COVID-19 status, age in years and sex. Overall results and qualifications from the work: The amount of clinical and demographic metadata varied by source and participant and was provided uncurated.

The collaborating institutions used their own protocols to collect whole blood in K2EDTA tubes. For TCRbeta analysis, collaborator samples were shipped as frozen whole blood, as isolated PBMCs, or as DNA extracted from either sample type. CDR1 SGHTA and CDR2 FQGNSA were looked up in the germline V gene. The CDR3 runs 13 residues from the cysteine to the phenylalanine. Kept here is only the CDR3 DNA, which spans 39 bases and is read in frame from base 1. Trimming removed 6 bases from V and 6 bases from J, leaving 13 bases between the germline ends. TCRbeta CDR3 regions were amplified from genomic DNA using the immunoSEQ Assay, a bias-controlled multiplex PCR. As for the authors' bioinformatics: The number of nucleated cells in each sample was estimated by amplification of reference gene primers within the assay. Sequence reads were collapsed and filtered to measure the absolute abundance of every unique TCRbeta CDR3 rearrangement. For each sample, productive Simpson clonality was calculated as the square root of Simpson's diversity index across productive rearrangements. TCRdb took this table from immuneACCESS and kept in-frame rearrangements with V and J called. Such tables lack part of the clones; where checked against another copy, unresolved V genes explain under half of the gap, and the rest is unexplained. That table supplies the V and J calls and clone size; D and trimming were determined from the DNA. Counted in this sample were roughly 230,000 clones; 70% to 90% of them appeared once. The top ten constitute just under 1% of the sample.

As concerns this clone: Its target antigen remains unknown. Per-base qualities were not stored, and no clone one base away is much larger.

The V gene is TRBV7-2 and the J gene is TRBJ2-3, with TRBD1 perhaps the D gene, on 6 matching bases. The specimen was peripheral blood. The clonotype comes from a man aged 40-49 years with acute or convalescent COVID-19. CDR3 sequence: CASRPGVRDTQYF. In nucleotide form, the sequence is TGTGCCAGCAGGCCAGGGGTGCGGGATACGCAGTATTTT.